This is a list of T cell receptor beta chains from one sample in a study of OX40 agonist ivuxolimab in advanced cancers. Repertoires were generated with immunoSEQ multiplex PCR, while TCRdb's copy carries only in-frame clones and drops some. This table holds tens of thousands of clones, 88% found once. Sequenced material: CD4+ or CD8+ T cells sorted from blood, taken in a trial of the OX40 agonist ivuxolimab. The receptors were sampled from an adult with an advanced solid tumor such as melanoma, head and neck, liver or kidney cancer. The conserved cysteine and the conserved F or W are not part of the CDR3 here.

V gene: TRBV1
J gene: TRBJ1-6
CDR3 length: 11
CDR3 protein: TYRGPYNSPLH

V gene: TRBV2
J gene: TRBJ1-2
CDR3 length: 11
CDR3 protein: ASSEALQGIYT

V gene: TRBV18
J gene: TRBJ2-2
CDR3 length: 12
CDR3 protein: ASSLLDSTGELF

V gene: TRBV6-1
J gene: TRBJ2-1
CDR3 length: 13
CDR3 protein: ASRGAGETYNEQF

V gene: TRBV5-4
J gene: TRBJ2-1
CDR3 length: 15
CDR3 protein: ASRAGLAGGPYNEQF

V gene: TRBV28
J gene: TRBJ2-6
CDR3 length: 13
CDR3 protein: ASSLGGSGANVLT

V gene: TRBV5-1
J gene: TRBJ1-2
CDR3 length: 12
CDR3 protein: ASSLDQDRYGYT

V gene: TRBV7-3
J gene: TRBJ1-2
CDR3 length: 12
CDR3 protein: ASSLSGTSYGYT

V gene: TRBV5-1
J gene: TRBJ1-2
CDR3 length: 12
CDR3 protein: ASSLPGGAGGYT

V gene: TRBV28
J gene: TRBJ2-7
CDR3 length: 10
CDR3 protein: ASSLSSIEQY

V gene: TRBV5-1
J gene: TRBJ2-1
CDR3 length: 11
CDR3 protein: ASSLGPNNEQF

V gene: TRBV6-5
J gene: TRBJ2-7
CDR3 length: 12
CDR3 protein: ASSADTAAYEQY

V gene: TRBV28
J gene: TRBJ1-2
CDR3 length: 14
CDR3 protein: ASSDSGFETNYGYT

V gene: TRBV7-3
J gene: TRBJ2-6
CDR3 length: 14
CDR3 protein: ASSMDSSSGANVLT

V gene: TRBV2
J gene: TRBJ2-2
CDR3 length: 14
CDR3 protein: ASSVEGALNTGELF

V gene: TRBV7-3
J gene: TRBJ2-7
CDR3 length: 13
CDR3 protein: ASSLGPGAEYEQY

V gene: TRBV4-2
J gene: TRBJ2-7
CDR3 length: 16
CDR3 protein: ASSHAPIAGGTSYEQY

V gene: TRBV6-1
J gene: TRBJ2-7
CDR3 length: 12
CDR3 protein: ASMREQGTYEQY

V gene: TRBV6-1
J gene: TRBJ2-1
CDR3 length: 15
CDR3 protein: ASSEMPGLAGDNEQF

V gene: TRBV6-1
J gene: TRBJ1-5
CDR3 length: 8
CDR3 protein: ASNHQPQH

V gene: TRBV5-7
J gene: TRBJ1-5
CDR3 length: 14
CDR3 protein: ASNNGRPFGGQPQH

V gene: TRBV6-5
J gene: TRBJ2-7
CDR3 length: 9
CDR3 protein: ASSGSYEQY

V gene: TRBV14
J gene: TRBJ2-7
CDR3 length: 11
CDR3 protein: ASSQGSYYEQY

V gene: TRBV5-4
J gene: TRBJ2-2
CDR3 length: 13
CDR3 protein: ASSVDRAGTGELF

V gene: TRBV10-3
J gene: TRBJ2-3
CDR3 length: 12
CDR3 protein: ATTGGPSSDTQY

V gene: TRBV19
J gene: TRBJ2-1
CDR3 length: 14
CDR3 protein: ASSAKRGGTYNEQF

V gene: TRBV11-2
J gene: TRBJ2-7
CDR3 length: 10
CDR3 protein: ASSAQGIEQY

V gene: TRBV10-3
J gene: TRBJ2-3
CDR3 length: 10
CDR3 protein: AISMDTDTQY

V gene: TRBV5-1
J gene: TRBJ2-1
CDR3 length: 17
CDR3 protein: ASRSPGLAGDHSYNEQF

V gene: TRBV11-3
J gene: TRBJ2-2
CDR3 length: 11
CDR3 protein: ASSLKLAGELF

V gene: TRBV6-1
J gene: TRBJ2-4
CDR3 length: 17
CDR3 protein: ASSARLAGSPGAKNIQY

V gene: TRBV28
J gene: TRBJ2-1
CDR3 length: 12
CDR3 protein: ASRVLAGSNEQF

V gene: TRBV6-5
J gene: TRBJ1-2
CDR3 length: 14
CDR3 protein: ASSYLRTGGGYGYT

V gene: TRBV7-9
J gene: TRBJ2-2
CDR3 length: 11
CDR3 protein: ASSFLGTGELF

V gene: TRBV14
J gene: TRBJ2-1
CDR3 length: 14
CDR3 protein: ASSQRRQASYNEQF

V gene: TRBV4-1
J gene: TRBJ1-1
CDR3 length: 14
CDR3 protein: ASSLLSQGVNTEAF

V gene: TRBV5-6
J gene: TRBJ1-2
CDR3 length: 10
CDR3 protein: ASSFKQGGYT

V gene: TRBV9
J gene: TRBJ2-5
CDR3 length: 12
CDR3 protein: ASSVGAGGETQY

V gene: TRBV6-6
J gene: TRBJ1-5
CDR3 length: 13
CDR3 protein: ASSPTGRSGQPQH

V gene: TRBV30
J gene: TRBJ2-3
CDR3 length: 12
CDR3 protein: AWSAGGVRDTQY

V gene: TRBV10-3
J gene: TRBJ2-2
CDR3 length: 11
CDR3 protein: AIRGLGTGELF

V gene: TRBV19
J gene: TRBJ1-2
CDR3 length: 11
CDR3 protein: ASSDRALKGYT

V gene: TRBV28
J gene: TRBJ1-5
CDR3 length: 14
CDR3 protein: ASSLTGGDFNQPQH

V gene: TRBV27
J gene: TRBJ1-1
CDR3 length: 10
CDR3 protein: ASSLQGREAF

V gene: TRBV6-6
J gene: TRBJ2-2
CDR3 length: 12
CDR3 protein: ASSQQGNTGELF